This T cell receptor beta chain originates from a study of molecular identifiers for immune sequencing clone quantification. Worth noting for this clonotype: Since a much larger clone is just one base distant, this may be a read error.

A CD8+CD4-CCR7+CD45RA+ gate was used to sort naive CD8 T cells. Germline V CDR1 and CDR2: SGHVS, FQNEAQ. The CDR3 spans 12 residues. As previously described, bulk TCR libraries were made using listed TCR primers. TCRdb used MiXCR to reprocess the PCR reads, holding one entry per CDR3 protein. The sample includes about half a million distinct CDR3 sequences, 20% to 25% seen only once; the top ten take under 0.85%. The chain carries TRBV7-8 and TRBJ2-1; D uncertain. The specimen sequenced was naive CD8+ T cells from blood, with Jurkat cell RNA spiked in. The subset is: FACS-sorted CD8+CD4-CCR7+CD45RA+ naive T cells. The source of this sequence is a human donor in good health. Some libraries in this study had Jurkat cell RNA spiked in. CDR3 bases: TGTACCAGCAGCCCCCTGGGGAATGAGCAGTTCTTC. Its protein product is CTSSPLGNEQFF. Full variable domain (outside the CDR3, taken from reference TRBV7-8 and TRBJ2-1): GAGVSQSPRYKVAKRGQDVALRCDPISGHVSLFWYQQALGQGPEFLTYFQNEAQLDKSGLPSDRFFAERPEGSVSTLKIQRTQQEDSAVYLCTSSPLGNEQFFGPGTRLTVL.